This is a list of T cell receptor beta chains from one sample in a study of memory CD4+ T cells and cytomegalovirus serostatus. The method was immunoSEQ multiplex PCR; TCRdb's version includes in-frame clones alone and lacks a portion of them. The sample lists about 75,000 clones; around 82% were seen once. The sequenced material came from memory CD4+ T cells from blood. These receptors were taken from an adult in good health and CMV-seropositive. Both conserved end residues are part of each CDR3. The D gene is left open where the match is weak. Expanded clones are given a class, and other clones once, few, many or no size at all.

V gene	D gene	J gene	clone size	CDR3 DNA	CDR3 protein
TRBV7-2	TRBD2	TRBJ2-5	once	TGTGCCAGCAGCTTAGTAGCGGGACGGGAGACCCAGTACTTC	CASSLVAGRETQYF
TRBV2	.	TRBJ2-5	.	TGTGCCAGCAGTTACAGACACCAAGAGACCCAGTACTTC	CASSYRHQETQYF
TRBV19	TRBD1	TRBJ1-5	.	TGTGCCAGTTCGGACAGGAGGAGCAATCAGCCCCAGCATTTT	CASSDRRSNQPQHF
TRBV15	TRBD1	TRBJ1-4	.	TGTGCCACCAGCAGGTTTGGGTCGGCAGGGGGGCCGAGACTGTTTTTT	CATSRFGSAGGPRLFF
TRBV5-4	TRBD2	TRBJ2-2	.	TGTGCCAGCAGCTCCGGGACTAGCGGGAGGGCACCCACCGGGGAGCTGTTTTTT	CASSSGTSGRAPTGELFF
TRBV6-4	TRBD2	TRBJ2-1	once	TGTGCCAGCAGTAAGCGGGAGACGTATGAGCAGTTCTTC	CASSKRETYEQFF
TRBV19	.	TRBJ2-7	.	TGTGCCACCGGGCCAAACCCCTACGAGCAGTACTTC	CATGPNPYEQYF
TRBV7-9	.	TRBJ2-7	.	TGTGCCAGCAGCTTAGCGCAGAAATCCTACGAGCAGTACTTC	CASSLAQKSYEQYF
TRBV14	TRBD1	TRBJ2-7	.	TGTGCCAGCAGCCAAGGGCCGAGGACAGGGGGATTTGAGCAGTACTTC	CASSQGPRTGGFEQYF
TRBV5-1	TRBD2	TRBJ2-1	.	TGCGCCAGCAGCCGGGGGGGGGTTGGGACTTACAATGAGCAGTTCTTC	CASSRGGVGTYNEQFF
TRBV29-1	.	TRBJ1-2	.	TGCAGCGTTGATAATTGGCGGGATGGCTACACCTTC	CSVDNWRDGYTF
TRBV6-1	TRBD1	TRBJ1-4	.	TGTGCCAGCAGGATGTGGACAGGGCTTAATGAAAAACTGTTTTTT	CASRMWTGLNEKLFF
TRBV27	TRBD1	TRBJ1-5	once	TGTGCCAGCAGCCCGAGGCAGGGGGGCAATCAGCCCCAGCATTTT	CASSPRQGGNQPQHF
TRBV5-5	.	TRBJ1-1	.	TGTGCCAGCAGCTCGCATTTCGGGGGCGAGAACACTGAAGCTTTCTTT	CASSSHFGGENTEAFF
TRBV4-1	.	TRBJ1-3	.	TGCGCCAGCAGCCAAGTCGGAAACACCATATATTTT	CASSQVGNTIYF
TRBV5-1	TRBD1	TRBJ1-1	.	TGCGCCAGCAGCTTGGGTTCTACAGGGGCAGAGGGCACTGAAGCTTTCTTT	CASSLGSTGAEGTEAFF
TRBV5-1	.	TRBJ1-2	.	TGCGCCAGCAGCTTGGTACCCGGGATCGACTATGGCTACACCTTC	CASSLVPGIDYGYTF
TRBV28	.	TRBJ1-5	.	TGTGCCAGCAGTTCCCTACTATCGGACAATCAGCCCCAGCATTTT	CASSSLLSDNQPQHF
TRBV6-6	.	TRBJ1-1	.	TGTGCCAGCAGCCCCCCCCGGAGGACCATGAACACTGAAGCTTTCTTT	CASSPPRRTMNTEAFF
TRBV21-1	.	TRBJ1-2	.	TGTGTCAAAGCGCGACGTCTTAACTATGGCTACACCTTC	CVKARRLNYGYTF
TRBV27	TRBD1	TRBJ2-4	once	TGTGCCAGCAGTTCGACAGGGGACGAAAACATTCAGTACTTC	CASSSTGDENIQYF
TRBV27	TRBD1	TRBJ1-2	.	TGTGCCAGCACCCGAACCGGGACAGGTCCCTATGGCTACACCTTC	CASTRTGTGPYGYTF
TRBV18	TRBD1	TRBJ2-5	.	TGTGCCAGCTCAGCGATACAGGGGGCTCAGGAGACCCAGTACTTC	CASSAIQGAQETQYF
TRBV6-4	.	TRBJ2-3	.	TGTGCCAGCAGTGACTCGGTAGCAGATACGCAGTATTTT	CASSDSVADTQYF
TRBV18	.	TRBJ1-1	.	TGTGCCAGCTCACCGGGGGCCCAGAACACTGAAGCTTTCTTT	CASSPGAQNTEAFF
TRBV27	TRBD1	TRBJ2-1	.	TGTGCCAGCAGACCGGGACAGGGGGCCGGGGAGCAGTTCTTC	CASRPGQGAGEQFF
TRBV21-1	.	TRBJ2-3	.	TGTGCCAGCAGCAACGTCGAAGCCGCACCAGCTAGCACAGATACGCAGTATTTT	CASSNVEAAPASTDTQYF
TRBV7-6	TRBD2	TRBJ2-7	.	TGTGCCAGCAGCTTAGACCTAGCGGGGGGGCTCACCAGCTACGAGCAGTACTTC	CASSLDLAGGLTSYEQYF
TRBV2	.	TRBJ1-4	.	TGTGCCAGCAGTGAGGAGCAGGGTCCTAATGAAAAACTGTTTTTT	CASSEEQGPNEKLFF
TRBV27	.	TRBJ2-3	.	TGTGCCAGCAGTTTAGTAGCTGGGAGCACAGATACGCAGTATTTT	CASSLVAGSTDTQYF
TRBV28	.	TRBJ1-4	.	TGTGCCAGCAGTCCGACAGTAGGGGGGCTGAGGGAAAAACTGTTTTTT	CASSPTVGGLREKLFF
TRBV11-3	.	TRBJ1-1	.	TGTGCCAGCAGCTTAGGGAGTACGAACACTGAAGCTTTCTTT	CASSLGSTNTEAFF
TRBV4-1	TRBD2	TRBJ2-3	.	TGCGCCAGCAGCCAACGGGGGGTGAGGTTGAGCACAGATACGCAGTATTTT	CASSQRGVRLSTDTQYF
TRBV5-4	.	TRBJ2-2	.	TGTGCCAGCAGCTTGGACAGCCTCGCGTTGGGCGGGGAGCTGTTTTTT	CASSLDSLALGGELFF
TRBV7-8	.	TRBJ2-3	.	TGTGCCAGCAGCAGTCTGCAGAGCACAGATACGCAGTATTTT	CASSSLQSTDTQYF
TRBV5-4	.	TRBJ1-2	few	TGTGCCAGCAGTCACCCCGAATCGAGCTACACCTTC	CASSHPESSYTF
TRBV30	.	TRBJ1-3	.	TGTGCCTGGAGGGGCTGGTCCTCTGGAAACACCATATATTTT	CAWRGWSSGNTIYF
TRBV18	.	TRBJ1-2	.	TGTGCCAGCTCCCCCCGTGGTGATAGTGGCTACACCTTC	CASSPRGDSGYTF
TRBV9	TRBD2	TRBJ2-1	.	TGTGCCAGCAGCCCAGGACTAGCGGGGTTCGGCGAGCAGTTCTTC	CASSPGLAGFGEQFF
TRBV2	TRBD2	TRBJ2-3	.	TGTGCCAGCACTCGAGCGGGAGCAGGTACAGATACGCAGTATTTT	CASTRAGAGTDTQYF
TRBV6-6	.	TRBJ2-1	.	TGTGCCAGCAGCGATAATGAGCAGTTCTTC	CASSDNEQFF
TRBV5-1	TRBD1	TRBJ1-1	.	TGCGCCAGCAGCGCCCGGGACAGGAACACTGAAGCTTTCTTT	CASSARDRNTEAFF
TRBV19	.	TRBJ1-1	.	TGTGCCAGTTTCGCAGGTGGGACTGAAGCTTTCTTT	CASFAGGTEAFF
TRBV10-2	.	TRBJ1-2	.	TGCGCCAGCAGTGAGCGTTCCCCCCGGTCGGACATCACCTCACTCTATGGCTACACCTTC	CASSERSPRSDITSLYGYTF
TRBV5-1	.	TRBJ2-2	.	TGCGCCAGCAGCTTGGAGTGGGGTATCGCGAACACCGGGGAGCTGTTTTTT	CASSLEWGIANTGELFF
TRBV11-2	TRBD1	TRBJ2-2	.	TGTGCCACCATCGGACAGGGGCGAACCGGGGAGCTGTTTTTT	CATIGQGRTGELFF
TRBV10-2	TRBD2	TRBJ2-3	.	TGCGCCAGCAGTGACCCCGGGACTAGTGCAGCGCAGTATTTT	CASSDPGTSAAQYF
TRBV2	.	TRBJ1-3	.	TGTGCCAGCAACCCACGGCGGGGGGGGCCCGGAAACACCATATATTTT	CASNPRRGGPGNTIYF
TRBV4-3	TRBD1	TRBJ1-5	few	TGCGCCAGCAGCCAAACACCAGGGGGCCTCAATCAGCCCCAGCATTTT	CASSQTPGGLNQPQHF
TRBV6-6	TRBD1	TRBJ1-4	.	TGTGCTGGCCGGACAGGGGAAGAAAAACTGTTTTTT	CAGRTGEEKLFF
TRBV9	.	TRBJ1-4	once	TGTGCCAGCAGCGTGACCATGGGGGGTGAAAAACTGTTTTTT	CASSVTMGGEKLFF
TRBV5-4	TRBD2	TRBJ2-2	.	TGTGCCAGCAGCCAAATGACTAGCGGAAACACCGGGGAGCTGTTTTTT	CASSQMTSGNTGELFF
TRBV30	.	TRBJ2-4	once	TGTGCCTGGAGTGGGGCAGGACTAGCCAAAAACATTCAGTACTTC	CAWSGAGLAKNIQYF
TRBV25-1	TRBD1	TRBJ1-1	.	TGTGCCAGCAGTGAATGGTCAGGGGGCGCCCCCACTGAAGCTTTCTTT	CASSEWSGGAPTEAFF